Presented here are 22 T cell receptor beta chains from one specimen sequenced in a study of shared clonotypes between healthy human individuals. Assay: immunoSEQ multiplex PCR; the TCRdb copy retains only in-frame clones and omits some. This table holds some 700,000 clones, less than 95% found once. Material: memory CD8+ T cells from PBMCs. Described subset: CD45RO+ cells pooled with CCR7-negative TemRA cells. All receptors derive from a man younger than 35 in good health. Some clones in this sample may be carry-over from other donors' samples.

The chain links TRBV19 to TRBJ1-3; no clear D. This CDR3 is built from 15 residues. V dropped 5 bases and J dropped 1 base, with 12 bases sitting between them. Germline values: CDR1 LNHDA, CDR2 SQIVND (reference sequence). The CDR3 protein is CASSPSGWSGNTIYF. In DNA, the CDR3 is TGTGCCAGTAGTCCATCCGGTTGGTCTGGAAACACCATATATTTT.

J is TRBJ2-1 and V is TRBV10-1; 9 bases fit TRBD2. J gave up 12 bases and V 8 bases, and 14 bases lay outside the gene matches. This CDR3 spans 14 amino acids. CDR1 WNHNN and CDR2 SYGVQD come from the germline V gene (reference sequence). The CDR3 nucleotides are TGCGCCAGCGGCCAAGATAGCGGGAGCGGCGGGCAGTTCTTC. Its translation is CASGQDSGSGGQFF.

The chain employs TRBV19 and TRBJ1-1, with D unclear. The CDR3 contains 13 residues. Germline CDR1 and CDR2: LNHDA and SQIVND (reference sequence). With 11 bases removed from V and 4 bases from J, the gap between germline ends came to 17 bases. The CDR3 region has the DNA TGTGCCTCCAACGCCCCCCCGGGCACTGAAGCTTTCTTT. Protein sequence: CASNAPPGTEAFF. The entire variable domain, with the rest obtained from reference TRBV19 and TRBJ1-1, is as follows: DGGITQSPKYLFRKEGQNVTLSCEQNLNHDAMYWYRQDPGQGLRLIYYSQIVNDFQKGDIAEGYSVSREKKESFPLTVTSAQKNPTAFYLCASNAPPGTEAFFGQGTRLTVV.

This clone occurred once. J is TRBJ2-1 and V is TRBV27; D possibly matches TRBD1 or TRBD2 (6 bases each). This CDR3 has 16 amino acids. Germline V gives CDR1 MNHEY, CDR2 SMNVEV (reference sequence). The V end was cut by 1 base, the J end by 0 bases, with 10 bases between. The CDR3 sequence is CASSLLGGGSYNEQFF. CDR3 nucleotide sequence: TGTGCCAGCAGTTTATTGGGGGGCGGCTCCTACAATGAGCAGTTCTTC.

The chain has TRBV5-4 and TRBJ2-2, with a possible D match to TRBD2 (5 bases). The CDR3 is 14 residues long. Germline values: CDR1 SGHNT, CDR2 YYREEE (reference sequence). V was clipped by 1 base and J by 6 bases, with 10 bases between them. DNA for the CDR3: TGTGCCAGCAGCTTGCCCCAGAGGGCCGGGGAGCTGTTTTTT. Translating gives CASSLPQRAGELFF.

The V gene is TRBV27, the J gene TRBJ2-7; D possibly matches TRBD1 or TRBD2 (6 bases each). The CDR3 has 15 amino acids. Between the trimmed V and J ends, which lost 3 bases and 5 bases, there was a span of 17 bases. Looked up from germline, CDR1 is MNHEY and CDR2 is SMNVEV (reference sequence). CDR3 region: CASSLTGATMDEQYF. For the CDR3, the DNA is TGTGCCAGCAGTTTGACGGGGGCTACCATGGACGAGCAGTACTTC.

The rearrangement joins TRBV19 to TRBJ2-5; D is perhaps TRBD2 (6 bases). Germline CDR1 is LNHDA and CDR2 is SQIVND (reference sequence). This CDR3 is built from 13 residues. Trimming pared 6 bases from V and 4 bases from J, leaving 12 bases between. CDR3 in amino acids: CASRLGGSETQYF. DNA for the CDR3: TGTGCCAGTAGATTGGGGGGATCAGAGACCCAGTACTTC.

The V gene is TRBV5-6, the J gene TRBJ2-2, with D unclear. V shed 1 base and J shed 6 bases, with 7 bases lying between them. Germline-derived CDR1 and CDR2 are SGHDT and YYEEEE. The CDR3 has 13 residues. The CDR3, as DNA: TGTGCCAGCAGCTTGTATCTCCCCGGGGAGCTGTTTTTT. Protein sequence: CASSLYLPGELFF.

CDR3 sequence reads: CASSEGNNYGYTF. As DNA, the CDR3 is TGTGCCAGCAGTGAGGGCAATAACTATGGCTACACCTTC. The V gene is TRBV2, the J gene TRBJ1-2; no clear D. Germline-derived CDR1 and CDR2 are SNHLY and FYNNEI. Trimming left V 3 bases short and J 1 base short, with 6 bases between. CDR3 length: 13 amino acids.

Here the CDR3 reads CASMGPSEAFF. Here the CDR3 DNA reads TGCGCCAGCATGGGACCTTCTGAAGCTTTCTTT. V and J are TRBV10-2 and TRBJ1-1; weak D call: TRBD1 (5 bases). Per germline, CDR1 WSHSY and CDR2 SAAADI. V lost 7 bases and J 6 bases, leaving 9 bases between the germline ends. The CDR3 loop spans 11 amino acids.

This clone showed up just a few times. The genes are TRBV18 and TRBJ2-7; D is perhaps TRBD1 or TRBD2 (5 bases each). Trimming pared 4 bases from V and 0 bases from J, leaving 10 bases between. The CDR3 is 14 amino acids. Germline lookup yields CDR1 KGHSH and CDR2 LQKENI. The chain's CDR3 is CASSRLGTSYEQYF. The CDR3 nucleotides read TGTGCCAGCTCACGTTTAGGGACCTCCTACGAGCAGTACTTC.

The chain uses TRBV4-2 and TRBJ2-1, with TRBD2 matching 14 bases. CDR3 length: 17 residues. Looked up from germline, CDR1 is LGHNA and CDR2 is YNFKEQ. After removal of 4 bases from V and 13 bases from J, the junction contained 15 bases not matched to a gene. CDR3 in DNA: TGTGCCAGCAGCCCGGGACTAGCGGGAGTGGAGGGATGGAAACAGTTCTTC. Translation gives CASSPGLAGVEGWKQFF.

The J gene is TRBJ2-1, the V gene TRBV27, with TRBD2 matching over 13 bases. Trimming removed 5 bases from V and 7 bases from J; junction bases left unmatched: 8. The CDR3 extends over 16 amino acids. The germline V gene encodes CDR1 MNHEY and CDR2 SMNVEV (reference sequence). This CDR3 reads CASSQPGLAGKNEQFF. For the CDR3, the DNA is TGTGCCAGCAGTCAGCCGGGACTAGCGGGAAAGAATGAGCAGTTCTTC.

The chain carries TRBV14 and TRBJ1-4; tentative D call: TRBD1 (6 bases). Per germline, CDR1 SGHDN and CDR2 FVKESK. Trimming pared 5 bases from V and 8 bases from J, leaving 18 bases between. CDR3 length: 15 amino acids. The CDR3 spells CASSAYREREEKLFF. The CDR3 DNA is TGTGCCAGCAGCGCCTACAGGGAGAGAGAGGAAAAACTGTTTTTT. The whole variable domain, filled in from reference TRBV14 and TRBJ1-4, reads EAGVTQFPSHSVIEKGQTVTLRCDPISGHDNLYWYRRVMGKEIKFLLHFVKESKQDESGMPNNRFLAERTGGTYSTLKVQPAELEDSGVYFCASSAYREREEKLFFGSGTQLSVL.

V gene TRBV21-1 combines with J gene TRBJ1-5; TRBD1 is the table's D call, not checked against the DNA. TRBV21-1 is assigned pseudogene status. The CDR3 sequence is 17 residues long. CDR3 amino acids: CASSKKGAGWSNQPQHF. CDR3 nucleotides: TGTGCCAGCAGCAAAAAGGGGGCAGGGTGGAGCAATCAGCCCCAGCATTTT.

The V gene is TRBV19, the J gene TRBJ2-2, with D uncertain. In germline, CDR1 is LNHDA, CDR2 SQIVND (reference sequence). V lost 1 base, J lost 5 bases, and 2 bases lay in between. The CDR3 totals 12 residues. DNA for the CDR3: TGTGCCAGTAGTATAGCGACCGGGGAGCTGTTTTTT. Its protein is CASSIATGELFF. The full variable domain, its missing parts supplied by reference TRBV19 and TRBJ2-2, is DGGITQSPKYLFRKEGQNVTLSCEQNLNHDAMYWYRQDPGQGLRLIYYSQIVNDFQKGDIAEGYSVSREKKESFPLTVTSAQKNPTAFYLCASSIATGELFFGEGSRLTVL.

This chain joins TRBV29-1 and TRBJ2-7; maybe TRBD2 (6 bases). The V and J ends lost 0 bases and 0 bases respectively, with 6 bases between them. The germline V gene encodes CDR1 SQVTM and CDR2 ANQGSEA. The CDR3 spans 13 residues. In DNA form, the CDR3 reads TGCAGCGTTGAAGAGGGGGGCTCCTACGAGCAGTACTTC. This gives the protein CSVEEGGSYEQYF.

This chain links TRBV19 with TRBJ1-4; no firm D call. Germline V CDR1 and CDR2: LNHDA, SQIVND (reference sequence). The germline V and J ends were trimmed by 2 bases and 4 bases, with 20 bases remaining between them. This CDR3 comprises 18 residues. CDR3: CASSILESDLGYNEKLFF. In DNA form, the CDR3 reads TGTGCCAGTAGTATACTCGAGTCGGACCTGGGGTATAATGAAAAACTGTTTTTT.

J is TRBJ1-5 and V is TRBV10-3; TRBD1 matches 8 bases. With 8 bases clipped from V and 7 bases from J, the junction kept 13 bases outside the gene matches. Germline CDR1 and CDR2: ENHRY and SYGVKD. The CDR3 length is 15 residues. The CDR3 bases are TGTGCCATCGGGGACCCACAGGGGGGTGGCCAGCCCCAGCATTTT. As protein: CAIGDPQGGGQPQHF.

The CDR3 region has the DNA TGTGCCAGCAGTCAGACGGAGGGCGCTGGTGAAAAACTGTTTTTT. Protein sequence: CASSQTEGAGEKLFF. The chain recombines TRBV6-1 with TRBJ1-4; D is unclear. V lost 5 bases, J lost 7 bases, and 17 bases lay in between. Germline CDR1 is MNHNS and CDR2 is SASEGT. This CDR3 has 15 amino acids.

CDR3 coding DNA: TGTGCCAGCCTAGCTAGCGGGGATGAGCAGTTCTTC. Translated, it gives CASLASGDEQFF. The J gene is TRBJ2-1, the V gene TRBV6-6, with 9 nucleotides matching TRBD2. This CDR3 is built from 12 residues. The V gene end was trimmed by 8 bases and the J gene end by 8 bases; junction bases not matched to a gene: 4. Per the germline V gene, CDR1 is MNHNY and CDR2 is SVGAGI (reference sequence).

This sequence joins TRBV6-5 and TRBJ2-2; tentative D call: TRBD1 (5 bases). Germline loops: CDR1 MNHEY, CDR2 SVGAGI. The CDR3 spans 15 residues. Trimming shortened V by 1 base and J by 6 bases, and 12 bases separated the two germline ends. Here the CDR3 reads CASSYWEGAAGELFF. The DNA of the CDR3 is TGTGCCAGCAGTTACTGGGAAGGGGCGGCCGGGGAGCTGTTTTTT.